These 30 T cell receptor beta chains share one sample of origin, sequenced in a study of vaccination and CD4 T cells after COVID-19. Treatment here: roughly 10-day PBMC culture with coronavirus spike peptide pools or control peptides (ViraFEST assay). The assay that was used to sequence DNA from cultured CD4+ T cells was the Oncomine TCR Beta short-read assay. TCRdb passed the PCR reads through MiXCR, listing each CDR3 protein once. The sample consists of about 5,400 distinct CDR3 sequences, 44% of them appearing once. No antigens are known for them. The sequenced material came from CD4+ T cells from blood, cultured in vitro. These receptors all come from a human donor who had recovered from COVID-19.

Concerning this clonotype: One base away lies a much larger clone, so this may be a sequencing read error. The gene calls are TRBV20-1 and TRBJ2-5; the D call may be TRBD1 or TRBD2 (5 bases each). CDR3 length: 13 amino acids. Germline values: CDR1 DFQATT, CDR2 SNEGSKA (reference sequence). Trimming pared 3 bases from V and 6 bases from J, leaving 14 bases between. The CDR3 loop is CSASGSGDQTQYF. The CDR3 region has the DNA TGCAGTGCTAGTGGGTCCGGGGACCAGACCCAGTACTTC.

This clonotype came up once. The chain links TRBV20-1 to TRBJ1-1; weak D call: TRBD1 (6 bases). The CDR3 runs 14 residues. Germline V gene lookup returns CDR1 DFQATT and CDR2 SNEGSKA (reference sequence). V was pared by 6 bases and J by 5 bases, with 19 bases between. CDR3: CSATPTGWRTEAFF. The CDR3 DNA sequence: TGCAGTGCCACACCCACAGGGTGGAGGACTGAAGCTTTCTTT.

CDR3 in amino acids: CASSSRRLWEQYF. DNA of the CDR3: TGTGCCAGCAGTTCCCGACGCCTTTGGGAGCAGTACTTC. This chain connects TRBV6-5 to TRBJ2-7; D call uncertain. Germline V gives CDR1 MNHEY, CDR2 SVGAGI. V lost 4 bases and J lost 7, with 14 bases in between. This CDR3 comprises 13 residues.

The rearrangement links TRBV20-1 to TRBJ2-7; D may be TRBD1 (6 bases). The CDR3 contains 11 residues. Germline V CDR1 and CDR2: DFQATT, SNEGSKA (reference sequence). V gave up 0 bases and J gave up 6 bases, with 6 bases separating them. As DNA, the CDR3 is TGCAGTGCTAGAGAACAGGGCGAGCAGTACTTC. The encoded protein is CSAREQGEQYF.

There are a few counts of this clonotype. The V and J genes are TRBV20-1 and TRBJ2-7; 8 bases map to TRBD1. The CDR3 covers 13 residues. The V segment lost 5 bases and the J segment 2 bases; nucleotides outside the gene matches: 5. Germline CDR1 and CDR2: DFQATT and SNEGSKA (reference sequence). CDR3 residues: CSALGQGTYEQYF. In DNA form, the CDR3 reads TGCAGTGCTCTCGGACAGGGCACCTACGAGCAGTACTTC.

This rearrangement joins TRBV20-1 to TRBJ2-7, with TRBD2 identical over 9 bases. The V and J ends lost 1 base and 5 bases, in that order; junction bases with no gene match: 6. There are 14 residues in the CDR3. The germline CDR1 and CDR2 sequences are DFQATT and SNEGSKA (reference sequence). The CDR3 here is CSARGRGGLDEQYF. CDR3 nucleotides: TGCAGTGCTAGAGGGCGGGGGGGCCTAGACGAGCAGTACTTC.

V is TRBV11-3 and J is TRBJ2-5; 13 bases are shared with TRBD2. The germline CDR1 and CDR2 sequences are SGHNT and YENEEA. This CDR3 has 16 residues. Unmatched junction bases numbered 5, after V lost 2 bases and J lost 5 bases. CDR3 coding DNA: TGTGCCAGCAGCTTATACACTAGCGGGGGGGCGGAGACCCAGTACTTC. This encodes CASSLYTSGGAETQYF.

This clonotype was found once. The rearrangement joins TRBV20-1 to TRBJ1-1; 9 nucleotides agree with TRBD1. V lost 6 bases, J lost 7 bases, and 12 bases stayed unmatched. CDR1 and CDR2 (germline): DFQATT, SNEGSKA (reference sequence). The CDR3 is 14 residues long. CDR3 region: CSAEMGQGGGEAFF. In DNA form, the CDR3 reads TGCAGTGCAGAGATGGGACAGGGTGGCGGTGAAGCTTTCTTT.

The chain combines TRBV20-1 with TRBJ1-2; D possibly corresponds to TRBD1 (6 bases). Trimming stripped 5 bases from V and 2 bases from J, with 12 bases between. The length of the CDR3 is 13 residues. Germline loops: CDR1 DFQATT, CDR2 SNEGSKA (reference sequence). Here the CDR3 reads CSAYREANYGYTF. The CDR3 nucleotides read TGCAGTGCTTACAGGGAAGCGAACTATGGCTACACCTTC.

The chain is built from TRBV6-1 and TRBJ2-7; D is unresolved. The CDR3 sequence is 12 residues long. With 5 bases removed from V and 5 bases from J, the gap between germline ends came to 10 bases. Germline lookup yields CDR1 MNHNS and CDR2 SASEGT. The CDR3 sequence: CASSTRRDEQYF. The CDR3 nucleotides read TGTGCCAGCAGTACACGAAGGGACGAGCAGTACTTC.

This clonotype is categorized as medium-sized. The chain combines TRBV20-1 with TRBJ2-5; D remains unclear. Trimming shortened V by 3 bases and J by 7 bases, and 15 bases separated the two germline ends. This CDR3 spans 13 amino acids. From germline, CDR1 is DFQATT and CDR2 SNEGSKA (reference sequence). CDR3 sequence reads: CSARASIDGTQYF. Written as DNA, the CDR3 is TGCAGTGCTAGGGCTTCGATTGATGGGACCCAGTACTTC.

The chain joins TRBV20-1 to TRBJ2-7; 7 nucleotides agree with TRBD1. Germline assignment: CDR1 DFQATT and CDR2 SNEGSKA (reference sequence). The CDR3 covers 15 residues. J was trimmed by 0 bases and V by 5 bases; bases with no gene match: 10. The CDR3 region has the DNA TGCAGTGCTGGACTGACAGGGAGTCCCTCCTACGAGCAGTACTTC. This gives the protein CSAGLTGSPSYEQYF.

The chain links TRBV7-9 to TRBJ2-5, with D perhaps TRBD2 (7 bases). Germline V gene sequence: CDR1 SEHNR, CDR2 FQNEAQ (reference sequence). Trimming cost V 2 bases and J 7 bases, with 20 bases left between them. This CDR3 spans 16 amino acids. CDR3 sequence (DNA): TGTGCCAGCAGCTTAAAGGGACCAGGGGAGGGTGGGACCCAGTACTTC. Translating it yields CASSLKGPGEGGTQYF.

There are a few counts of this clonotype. CDR3 loop: CASTLGGGAEAFF. The CDR3 bases are TGTGCCAGCACCCTAGGAGGCGGGGCTGAAGCTTTCTTT. The rearrangement joins TRBV6-1 to TRBJ1-1, with no clear D. The CDR3 is 13 amino acids. Germline V gives CDR1 MNHNS, CDR2 SASEGT. The V gene lost 7 bases and the J gene lost 6 bases, with 15 bases spanning the gap.

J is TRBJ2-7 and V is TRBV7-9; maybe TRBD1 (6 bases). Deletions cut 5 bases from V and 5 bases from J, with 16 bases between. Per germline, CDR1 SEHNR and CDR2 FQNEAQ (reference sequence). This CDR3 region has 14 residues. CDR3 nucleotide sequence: TGTGCCAGCAGCCCTGACAGGCCAGGGGACGAGCAGTACTTC. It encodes CASSPDRPGDEQYF.

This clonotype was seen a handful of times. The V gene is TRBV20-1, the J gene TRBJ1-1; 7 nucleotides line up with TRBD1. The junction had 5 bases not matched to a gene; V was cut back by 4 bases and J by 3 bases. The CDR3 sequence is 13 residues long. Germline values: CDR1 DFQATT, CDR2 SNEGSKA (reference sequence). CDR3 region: CSANPDRDTEAFF. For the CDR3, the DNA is TGCAGTGCTAATCCAGACAGGGACACTGAAGCTTTCTTT.

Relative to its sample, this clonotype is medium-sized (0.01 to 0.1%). CDR3 protein: CSARGGGTEAFF. The CDR3 DNA is TGCAGTGCTAGGGGAGGGGGCACTGAAGCTTTCTTT. The rearrangement links TRBV20-1 to TRBJ1-1; maybe TRBD1 (6 bases). V was shortened by 3 bases and J by 4 bases, with 9 bases between the two germline ends. The CDR3 spans 12 residues. Germline lookup yields CDR1 DFQATT and CDR2 SNEGSKA (reference sequence).

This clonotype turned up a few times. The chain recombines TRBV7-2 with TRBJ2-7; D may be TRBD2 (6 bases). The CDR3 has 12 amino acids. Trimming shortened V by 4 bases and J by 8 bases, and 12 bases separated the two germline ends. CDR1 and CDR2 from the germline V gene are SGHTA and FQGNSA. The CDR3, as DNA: TGTGCCAGCAGCTGGACTACCCGCCAGCAGTACTTC. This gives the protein CASSWTTRQQYF. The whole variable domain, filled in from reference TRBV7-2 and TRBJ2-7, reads GAGVSQSPSNKVTEKGKDVELRCDPISGHTALYWYRQSLGQGLEFLIYFQGNSAPDKSGLPSDRFSAERTGGSVSTLTIQRTQQEDSAVYLCASSWTTRQQYFGPGTRLTVT.

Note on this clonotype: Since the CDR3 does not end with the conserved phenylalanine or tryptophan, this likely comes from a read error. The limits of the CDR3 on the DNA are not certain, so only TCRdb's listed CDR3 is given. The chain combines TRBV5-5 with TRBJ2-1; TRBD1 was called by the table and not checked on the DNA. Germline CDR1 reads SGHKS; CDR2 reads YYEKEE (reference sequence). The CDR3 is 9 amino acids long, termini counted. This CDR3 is CASSRGPLS.

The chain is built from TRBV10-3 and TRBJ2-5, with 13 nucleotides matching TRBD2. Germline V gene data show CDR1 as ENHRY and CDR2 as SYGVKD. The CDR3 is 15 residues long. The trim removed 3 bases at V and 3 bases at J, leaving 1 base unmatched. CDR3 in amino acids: CAISEGTSGEETQYF. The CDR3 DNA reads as TGTGCCATCAGTGAAGGGACTAGCGGGGAAGAGACCCAGTACTTC.

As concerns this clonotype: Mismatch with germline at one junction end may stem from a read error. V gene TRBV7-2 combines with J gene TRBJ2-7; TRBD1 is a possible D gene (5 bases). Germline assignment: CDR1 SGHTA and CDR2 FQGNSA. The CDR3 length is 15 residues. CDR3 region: CASSLQQGLSYEQYF. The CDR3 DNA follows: TGTGCCAGCAGCTTACAGCAGGGCCTCTCCTACGAACAGTACTTC.

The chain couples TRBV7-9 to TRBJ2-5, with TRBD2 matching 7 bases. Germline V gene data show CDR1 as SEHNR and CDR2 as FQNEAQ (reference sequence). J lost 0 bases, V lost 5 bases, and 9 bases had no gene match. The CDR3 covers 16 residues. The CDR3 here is CASSPPWRGNQETQYF. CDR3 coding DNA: TGTGCCAGCAGCCCCCCCTGGCGGGGGAACCAAGAGACCCAGTACTTC.

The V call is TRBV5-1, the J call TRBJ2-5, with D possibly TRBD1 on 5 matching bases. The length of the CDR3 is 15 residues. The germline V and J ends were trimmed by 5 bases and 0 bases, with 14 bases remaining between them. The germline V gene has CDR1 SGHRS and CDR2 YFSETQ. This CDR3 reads CASRGQGLYQETQYF. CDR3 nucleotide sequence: TGCGCCAGCAGGGGGCAGGGTCTATACCAAGAGACCCAGTACTTC.

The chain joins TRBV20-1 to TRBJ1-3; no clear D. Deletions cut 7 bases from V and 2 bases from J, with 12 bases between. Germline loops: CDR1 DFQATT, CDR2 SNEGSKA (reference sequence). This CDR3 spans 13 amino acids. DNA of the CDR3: TGCAGTGTCCGAGAGGGTGCTGGAAACACCATATATTTT. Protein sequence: CSVREGAGNTIYF.

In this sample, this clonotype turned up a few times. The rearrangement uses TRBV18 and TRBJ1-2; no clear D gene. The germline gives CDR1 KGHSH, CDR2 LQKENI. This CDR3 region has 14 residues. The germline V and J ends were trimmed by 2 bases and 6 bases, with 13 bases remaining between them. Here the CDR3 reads CASSPSLGTDGYTF. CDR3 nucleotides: TGTGCCAGCTCACCATCTCTCGGAACAGATGGCTACACCTTC.

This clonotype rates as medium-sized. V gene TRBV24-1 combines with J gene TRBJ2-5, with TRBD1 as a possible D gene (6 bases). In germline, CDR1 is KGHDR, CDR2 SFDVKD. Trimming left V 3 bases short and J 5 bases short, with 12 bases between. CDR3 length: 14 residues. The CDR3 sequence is CATSDQGQGETQYF. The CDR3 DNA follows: TGTGCCACCAGTGATCAGGGGCAGGGGGAGACCCAGTACTTC.

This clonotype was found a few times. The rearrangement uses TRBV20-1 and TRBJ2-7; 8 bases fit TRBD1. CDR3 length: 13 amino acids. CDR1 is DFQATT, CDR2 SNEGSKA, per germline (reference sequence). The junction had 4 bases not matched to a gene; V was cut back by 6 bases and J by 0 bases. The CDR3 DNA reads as TGCAGTGCGGACAGGGCCCCCTCCTACGAGCAGTACTTC. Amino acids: CSADRAPSYEQYF.

As DNA, the CDR3 is TGTGCCAGCAGTTCCGGGGTGCAGGGCTATGGCTACACCTTC. It codes for CASSSGVQGYGYTF. The rearrangement joins TRBV28 to TRBJ1-2; tentatively, D is TRBD1 (5 bases). Between the trimmed V and J ends, which lost 4 bases and 4 bases, there was a span of 13 bases. Germline values: CDR1 MDHEN, CDR2 SYDVKM. The CDR3 is made up of 14 amino acids.

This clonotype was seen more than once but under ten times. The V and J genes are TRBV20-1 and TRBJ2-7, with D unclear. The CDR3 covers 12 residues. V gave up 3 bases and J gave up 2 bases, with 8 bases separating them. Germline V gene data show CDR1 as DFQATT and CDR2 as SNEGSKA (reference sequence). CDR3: CSASGPTYEQYF. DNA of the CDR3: TGCAGTGCTAGTGGTCCAACCTACGAGCAGTACTTC.

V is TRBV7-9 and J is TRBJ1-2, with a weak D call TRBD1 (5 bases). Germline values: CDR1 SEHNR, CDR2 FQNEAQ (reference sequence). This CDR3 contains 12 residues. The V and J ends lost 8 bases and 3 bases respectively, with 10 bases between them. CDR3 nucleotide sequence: TGTGCCAGCTCCTGGGGGGACTATGGCTACACCTTC. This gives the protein CASSWGDYGYTF.